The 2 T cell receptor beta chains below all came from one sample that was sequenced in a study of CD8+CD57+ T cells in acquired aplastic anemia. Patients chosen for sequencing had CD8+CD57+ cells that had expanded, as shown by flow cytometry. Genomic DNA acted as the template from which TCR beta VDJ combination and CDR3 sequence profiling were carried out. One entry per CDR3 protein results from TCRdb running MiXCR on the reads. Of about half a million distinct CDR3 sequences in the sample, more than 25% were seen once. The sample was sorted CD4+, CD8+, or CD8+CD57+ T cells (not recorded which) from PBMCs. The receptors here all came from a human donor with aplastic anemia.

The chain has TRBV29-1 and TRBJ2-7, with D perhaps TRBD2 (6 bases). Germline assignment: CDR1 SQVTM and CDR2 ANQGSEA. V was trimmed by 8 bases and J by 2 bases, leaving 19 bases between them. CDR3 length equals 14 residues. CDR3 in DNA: TGCAGCAGTTACTCGGGAGCGGAAACCTACGAGCAGTACTTC. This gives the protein CSSYSGAETYEQYF.

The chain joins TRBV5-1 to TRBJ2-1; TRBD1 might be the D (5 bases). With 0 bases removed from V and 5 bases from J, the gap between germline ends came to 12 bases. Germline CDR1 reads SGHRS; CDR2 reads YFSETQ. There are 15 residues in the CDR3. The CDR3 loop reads CASSLVRAENNEQFF. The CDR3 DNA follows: TGCGCCAGCAGCTTGGTCAGGGCCGAGAACAATGAGCAGTTCTTC.